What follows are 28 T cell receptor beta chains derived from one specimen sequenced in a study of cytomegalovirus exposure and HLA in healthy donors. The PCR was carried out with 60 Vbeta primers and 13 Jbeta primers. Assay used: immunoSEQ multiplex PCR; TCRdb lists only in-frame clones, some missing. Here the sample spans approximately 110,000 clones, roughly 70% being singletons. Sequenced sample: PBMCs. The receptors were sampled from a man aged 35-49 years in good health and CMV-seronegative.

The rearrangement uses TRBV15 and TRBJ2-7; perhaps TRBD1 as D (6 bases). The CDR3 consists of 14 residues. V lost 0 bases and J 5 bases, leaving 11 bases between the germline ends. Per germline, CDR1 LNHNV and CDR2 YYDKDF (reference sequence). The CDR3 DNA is TGTGCCACCAGCAGAGACAGGGGTACTGACGAGCAGTACTTC. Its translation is CATSRDRGTDEQYF.

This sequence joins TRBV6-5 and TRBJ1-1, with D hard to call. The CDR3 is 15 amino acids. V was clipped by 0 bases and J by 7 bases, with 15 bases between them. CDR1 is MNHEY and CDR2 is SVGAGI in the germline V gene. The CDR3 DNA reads TGTGCCAGCAGTTACTCTCGAGGACGGGAACGTGAAGCTTTCTTT. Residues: CASSYSRGREREAFF.

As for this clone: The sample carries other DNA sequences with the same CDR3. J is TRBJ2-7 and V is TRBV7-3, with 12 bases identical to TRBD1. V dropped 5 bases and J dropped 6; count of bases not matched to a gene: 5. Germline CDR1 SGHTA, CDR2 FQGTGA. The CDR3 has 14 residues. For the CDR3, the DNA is TGTGCCAGCAGCCCTCCGGGACAGGGGGCCGAGCAGTACTTC. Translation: CASSPPGQGAEQYF.

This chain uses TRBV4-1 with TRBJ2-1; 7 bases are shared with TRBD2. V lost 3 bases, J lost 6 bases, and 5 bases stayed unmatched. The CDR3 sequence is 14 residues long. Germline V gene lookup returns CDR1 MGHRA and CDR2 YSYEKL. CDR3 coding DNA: TGCGCCAGCAGCCACCCGGGGGGAGGCAATGAGCAGTTCTTC. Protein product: CASSHPGGGNEQFF.

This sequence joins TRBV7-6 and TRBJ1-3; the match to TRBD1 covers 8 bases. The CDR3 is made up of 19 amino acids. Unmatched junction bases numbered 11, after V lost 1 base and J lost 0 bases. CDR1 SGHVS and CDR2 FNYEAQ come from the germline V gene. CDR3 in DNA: TGTGCCAGCAGCTTAGTGACTTCCGGGACAGGCATCTCTGGAAACACCATATATTTT. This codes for CASSLVTSGTGISGNTIYF.

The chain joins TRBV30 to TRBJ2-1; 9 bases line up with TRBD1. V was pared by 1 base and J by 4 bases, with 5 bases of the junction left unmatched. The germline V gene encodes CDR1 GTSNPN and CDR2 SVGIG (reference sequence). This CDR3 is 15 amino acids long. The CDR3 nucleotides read TGTGCCTGGAGTGGAAGGACAGGGGAATACAATGAGCAGTTCTTC. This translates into CAWSGRTGEYNEQFF.

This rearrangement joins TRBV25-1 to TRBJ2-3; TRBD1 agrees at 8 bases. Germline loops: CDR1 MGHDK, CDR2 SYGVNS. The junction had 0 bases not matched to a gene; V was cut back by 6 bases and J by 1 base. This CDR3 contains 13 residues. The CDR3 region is CASRDRGTDTQYF. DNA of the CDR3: TGTGCCAGCAGGGACAGGGGCACAGATACGCAGTATTTT.

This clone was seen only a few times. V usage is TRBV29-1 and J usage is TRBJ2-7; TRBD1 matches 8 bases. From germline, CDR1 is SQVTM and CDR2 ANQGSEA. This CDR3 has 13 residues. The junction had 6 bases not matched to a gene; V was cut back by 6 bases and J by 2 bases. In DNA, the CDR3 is TGCAGCGTCTCGGCAGGGGGCCCCTACGAGCAGTACTTC. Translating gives CSVSAGGPYEQYF.

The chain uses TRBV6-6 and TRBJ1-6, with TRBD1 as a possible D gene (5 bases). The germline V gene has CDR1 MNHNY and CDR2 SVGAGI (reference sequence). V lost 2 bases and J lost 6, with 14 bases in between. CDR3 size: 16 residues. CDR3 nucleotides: TGTGCCAGCAGTTACCGGGGGGAAGGAATTAATTCACCCCTCCACTTT. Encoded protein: CASSYRGEGINSPLHF.

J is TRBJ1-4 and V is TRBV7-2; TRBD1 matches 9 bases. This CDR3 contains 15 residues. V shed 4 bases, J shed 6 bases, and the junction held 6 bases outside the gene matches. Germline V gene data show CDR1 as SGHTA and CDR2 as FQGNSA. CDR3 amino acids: CASSSRDRDHEKLFF. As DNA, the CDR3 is TGTGCCAGCAGCTCAAGGGACAGGGATCATGAAAAACTGTTTTTT.

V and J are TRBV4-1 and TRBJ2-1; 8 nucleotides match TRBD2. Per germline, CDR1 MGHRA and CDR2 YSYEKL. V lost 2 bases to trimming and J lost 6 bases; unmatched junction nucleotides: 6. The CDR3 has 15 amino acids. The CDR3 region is CASSQPFRGGNEQFF. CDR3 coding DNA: TGCGCCAGCAGCCAACCCTTTCGGGGGGGCAATGAGCAGTTCTTC.

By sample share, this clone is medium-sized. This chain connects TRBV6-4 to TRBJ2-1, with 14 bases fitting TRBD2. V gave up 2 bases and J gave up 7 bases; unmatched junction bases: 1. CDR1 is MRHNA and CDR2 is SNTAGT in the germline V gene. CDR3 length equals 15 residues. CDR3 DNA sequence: TGTGCCAGCAGTGACCGGACTAGCGGGGGGAATGAGCAGTTCTTC. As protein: CASSDRTSGGNEQFF.

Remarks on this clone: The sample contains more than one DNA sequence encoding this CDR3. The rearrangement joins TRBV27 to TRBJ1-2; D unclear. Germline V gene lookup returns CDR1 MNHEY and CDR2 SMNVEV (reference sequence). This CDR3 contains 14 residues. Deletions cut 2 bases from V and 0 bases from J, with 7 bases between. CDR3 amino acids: CASSLDRANYGYTF. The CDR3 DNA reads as TGTGCCAGCAGTTTAGACCGGGCTAACTATGGCTACACCTTC.

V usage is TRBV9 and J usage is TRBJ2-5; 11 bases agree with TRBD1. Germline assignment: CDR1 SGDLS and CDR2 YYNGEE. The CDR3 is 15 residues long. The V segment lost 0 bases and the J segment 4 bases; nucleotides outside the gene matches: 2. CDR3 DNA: TGTGCCAGCAGCGTAGAGGGACAGGGGGGAGAGACCCAGTACTTC. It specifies CASSVEGQGGETQYF. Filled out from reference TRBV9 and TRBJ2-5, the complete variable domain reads DSGVTQTPKHLITATGQRVTLRCSPRSGDLSVYWYQQSLDQGLQFLIQYYNGEERAKGNILERFSAQQFPDLHSELNLSSLELGDSALYFCASSVEGQGGETQYFGPGTRLLVL.

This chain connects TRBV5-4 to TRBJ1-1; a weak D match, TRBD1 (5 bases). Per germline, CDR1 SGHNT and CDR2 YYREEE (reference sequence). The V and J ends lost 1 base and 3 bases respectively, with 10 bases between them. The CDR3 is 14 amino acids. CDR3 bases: TGTGCCAGCAGCTTGCGGTTACAGGACACTGAAGCTTTCTTT. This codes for CASSLRLQDTEAFF.

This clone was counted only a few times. CDR3 DNA: TGCAGCGTTGGGAGGTCGGGTACTGAAGCTTTCTTT. Translating gives CSVGRSGTEAFF. The rearrangement joins TRBV29-1 to TRBJ1-1, with D unresolved. Germline V gene lookup returns CDR1 SQVTM and CDR2 ANQGSEA. V lost 4 bases, J lost 5 bases, and 11 bases lay in between. This CDR3 has 12 residues.

CDR3 DNA: TGTGCCAGCAGCCGGACAGGGGCCAAAAACATTCAGTACTTC. Translating it yields CASSRTGAKNIQYF. This sequence joins TRBV7-2 and TRBJ2-4; 8 nucleotides line up with TRBD1. V trimming: 5 bases; J trimming: 1 base; junction bases outside the gene matches: 1. The CDR3 is 14 residues long. Germline lookup yields CDR1 SGHTA and CDR2 FQGNSA.

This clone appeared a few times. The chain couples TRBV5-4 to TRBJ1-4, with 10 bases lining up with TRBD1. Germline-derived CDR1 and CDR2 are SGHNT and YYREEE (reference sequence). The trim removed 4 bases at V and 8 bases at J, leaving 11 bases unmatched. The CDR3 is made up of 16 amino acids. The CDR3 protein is CASSGPGQGSDEKLFF. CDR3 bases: TGTGCCAGCAGCGGCCCGGGACAGGGGTCTGACGAAAAACTGTTTTTT.

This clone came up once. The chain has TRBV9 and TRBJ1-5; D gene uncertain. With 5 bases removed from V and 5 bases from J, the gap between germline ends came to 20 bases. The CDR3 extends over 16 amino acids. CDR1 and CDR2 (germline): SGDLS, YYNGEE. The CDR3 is CASRVNPGGKDQPQHF. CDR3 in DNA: TGTGCCAGCAGGGTAAACCCCGGAGGTAAAGATCAGCCCCAGCATTTT.

The CDR3 reads CASSQDLGTSYEQYF. CDR3 coding DNA: TGTGCCAGCAGCCAAGATCTGGGGACTTCCTACGAGCAGTACTTC. The chain is built from TRBV14 and TRBJ2-7, with D possibly being TRBD2 (6 bases). Germline V lookup: CDR1 SGHDN, CDR2 FVKESK. V was cut by 0 bases and J by 1 base, with 10 bases left in between. The CDR3 is 15 amino acids.

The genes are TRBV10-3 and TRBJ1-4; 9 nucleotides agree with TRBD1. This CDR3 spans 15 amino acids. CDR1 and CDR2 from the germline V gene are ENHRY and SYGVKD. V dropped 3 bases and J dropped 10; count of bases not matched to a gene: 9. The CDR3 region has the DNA TGTGCCATCAGTGACCATGACAGGGGGGTTGCAAAACTGTTTTTT. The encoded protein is CAISDHDRGVAKLFF.

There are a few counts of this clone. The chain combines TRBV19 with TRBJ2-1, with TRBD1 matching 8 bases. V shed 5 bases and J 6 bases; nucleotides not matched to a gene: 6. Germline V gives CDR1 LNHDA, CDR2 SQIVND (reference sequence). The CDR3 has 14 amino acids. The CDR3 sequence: CASSSTGDVNEQFF. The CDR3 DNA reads TGTGCCAGTAGTTCGACAGGGGATGTCAATGAGCAGTTCTTC.

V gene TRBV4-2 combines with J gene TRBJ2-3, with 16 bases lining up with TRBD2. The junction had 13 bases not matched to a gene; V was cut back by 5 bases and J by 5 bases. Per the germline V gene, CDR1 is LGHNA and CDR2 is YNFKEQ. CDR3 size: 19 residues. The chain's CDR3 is CASSLRPGLAGGPRDTQYF. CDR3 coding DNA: TGTGCCAGCAGCTTGCGGCCGGGACTAGCGGGGGGGCCGAGAGATACGCAGTATTTT.

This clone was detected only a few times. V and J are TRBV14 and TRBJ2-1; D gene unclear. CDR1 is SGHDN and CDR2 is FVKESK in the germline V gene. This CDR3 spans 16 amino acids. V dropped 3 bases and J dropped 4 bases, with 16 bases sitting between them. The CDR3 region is CASSHSTNLPYNEQFF. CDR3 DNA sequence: TGTGCCAGCAGCCACTCCACCAATCTACCTTACAATGAGCAGTTCTTC. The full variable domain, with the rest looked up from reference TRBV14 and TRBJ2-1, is EAGVTQFPSHSVIEKGQTVTLRCDPISGHDNLYWYRRVMGKEIKFLLHFVKESKQDESGMPNNRFLAERTGGTYSTLKVQPAELEDSGVYFCASSHSTNLPYNEQFFGPGTRLTVL.

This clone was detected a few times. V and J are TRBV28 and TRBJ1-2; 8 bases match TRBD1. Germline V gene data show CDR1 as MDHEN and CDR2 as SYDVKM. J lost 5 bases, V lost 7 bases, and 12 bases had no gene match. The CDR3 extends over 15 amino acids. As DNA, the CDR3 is TGTGCCAGCAACCTTCAGGGACAGGCGAGTTATGGCTACACCTTC. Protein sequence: CASNLQGQASYGYTF.

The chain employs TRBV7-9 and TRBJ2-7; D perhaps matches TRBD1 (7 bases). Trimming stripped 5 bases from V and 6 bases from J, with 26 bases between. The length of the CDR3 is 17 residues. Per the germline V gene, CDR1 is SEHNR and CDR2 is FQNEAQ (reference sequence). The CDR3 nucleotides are TGTGCCAGCAGCCCGGTGGGGTTGGTACAGGGGAGGTTCGAGCAGTACTTC. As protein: CASSPVGLVQGRFEQYF.

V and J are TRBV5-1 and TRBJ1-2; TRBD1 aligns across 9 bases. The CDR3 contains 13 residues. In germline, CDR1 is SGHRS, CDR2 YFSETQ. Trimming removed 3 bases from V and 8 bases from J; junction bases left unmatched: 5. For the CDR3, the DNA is TGCGCCAGCAGCTCGGGACAGGGCAAAGGCTACACCTTC. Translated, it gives CASSSGQGKGYTF.

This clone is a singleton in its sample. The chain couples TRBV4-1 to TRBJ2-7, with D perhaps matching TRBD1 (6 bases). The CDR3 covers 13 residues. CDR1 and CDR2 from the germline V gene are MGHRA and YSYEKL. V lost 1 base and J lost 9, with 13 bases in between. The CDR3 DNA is TGCGCCAGCAGCCAAGGAACGACAGGTGTGCAGTACTTC. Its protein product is CASSQGTTGVQYF.